Here is one T cell receptor beta chain with its context. Its antigen is currently not known. The sample holds no much larger clone one base away, and base qualities are not on file. This specimen comes from a study of blood T cells in healthy people across ages (dated by TCRdb to the mid-2010s). Turning to the overall study: Template switching captured roughly one uniquely barcoded TCR beta cDNA molecule per two T cells in model experiments. Using deep sequencing normalized with unique cDNA molecular identifiers, the study measured how TCR beta repertoire diversity changes with age. Donors were grouped into four age groups: young (average roughly 15 years), middle-aged (39), aged (62) and long-lived (less than 85). Donors of different ages were randomly distributed across sequencing lanes to avoid experimental bias. Two additional independent replicas of 1 million unique cDNA reads from the same blood draw were analyzed for two donors (one aged 18 to 30 and one aged 80 or older). On the study overall, not on this receptor specifically: Bulk unsorted PBMC profiling prevented conclusive comparison of naive and antigen-experienced compartments. The long-lived group showed more naive CD4+ T cells, fewer expanded clones and increased TCR diversity than the aged group, suggesting age selection. Donor CMV infection status was unknown, potentially confounding age-related changes in expanded clonotypes. Estimates of total diversity from one million sequenced T cells were regarded as lower bounds and underestimates. A strong correlation was found between observed TCR beta diversity and the percentage of naive T cells measured by flow cytometry. As age increased, observed TCR beta diversity per million T cells dropped in a roughly linear way, and a significant reduction was already evident by age 40.

Preparation of the library involved 5' RACE. A second roughly 6 to 12 cycle PCR used a sample-barcoded 5' primer and a J-beta primer mix. Each TCR beta cDNA molecule received a unique molecular identifier from a template-switch 5' adaptor carrying 12 random nucleotides. Each sample yielded at least 3 million CDR3-containing paired-end reads. The Mint cDNA synthesis kit, primed by a TRBC-specific oligonucleotide, was used to synthesize first-strand cDNA from all RNA. Following uracil-DNA glycosylase treatment, a first 18-cycle PCR with universal primers M1SS and BC2_uni_R was performed on all cDNA. Turning to the authors' computational methods: For normalization, 1 million high-quality reads, each with a distinct molecular identifier, were randomly selected from each sample. Reads with shared molecular identifiers were discarded instead of being binned into consensus sequences. MiTCR, run with a Q25 quality threshold and the strictest error-elimination algorithm, handled CDR3 identification, clonotype clustering and error correction. Lower-bound total TCR beta diversity was estimated with a nonparametric unseen species model using Euler transformation. TCRdb applied fastp at Q25 and MiXCR to the public reads, then kept only in-frame beta chains. One record per CDR3 amino acid sequence lists the most common genes and DNA. These V and J calls derive from TCRdb rather than the authors' analysis. Present in this sample are 1.8 million or so distinct CDR3 sequences, roughly 43% of which were seen just once. Together, the top ten hold more than 20% of the sample.

The roughly 39 donors, aged roughly 6 to 95 years, were systemically healthy Caucasian individuals from Russia. Around 10 milliliters of peripheral blood were collected from each donor into EDTA-treated Vacutainer tubes. Ficoll-Paque density-gradient centrifugation was used to isolate PBMCs, with at least 6 million obtained per sample. Trizol reagent was used to extract total RNA from PBMCs, with at least 5.5 micrograms per sample. For every donor, flow cytometry on a PBMC aliquot measured the percentage of naive CD45RAhigh/CD27high T cells. The specimen sequenced was blood. This receptor was identified in a human donor in good health.

This receptor carries the CDR3 CASIRSGGPYEQYF. The DNA reads as follows: TGTGCCAGCATTCGAAGCGGGGGTCCCTACGAGCAGTACTTC. This chain is built from TRBV6-2 or TRBV6-3 and TRBJ2-7, and TRBD2 aligns with 8 junction nucleotides. The CDR3 sequence holds 14 residues, the cysteine and phenylalanine included. The DNA shown is the 42-base CDR3, in frame from base 1. CDR1 and CDR2 are read off the germline V gene as MNHEY and SVGEGT. At the junction V is shortened by 7 bases and J by 2 bases; bases outside the gene matches: 7.